This T cell receptor (beta chain) was found in a study of cytomegalovirus exposure and HLA in healthy donors. Study context: Of around 410 genotyped donors, more than 75% grouped in the Caucasian-associated ancestry cluster.

The V segment lost 8 bases and the J segment 4 bases; nucleotides outside the gene matches: 5. The germline V gene has CDR1 MRHNA and CDR2 SNTAGT. CDR3 length equals 14 residues. For this clone: Its matching antigen is unknown.

The PCR employed 60 Vbeta primers together with 13 Jbeta primers. Measured with immunoSEQ multiplex PCR; TCRdb has only the in-frame clones, and not every one. The repertoire has some 120,000 clones, 60% to 85% of them found once; the top ten carry about 3.4%. General study results and limits: Segments of the TCR beta V type were, in most cases, productive about 90% or about 30% of the time in an earlier analysis. A later analysis found TCR association rates differed by HLA locus, highest for DRB1 and lowest for HLA-C. Certain sequence variants were highly shared and formed a cluster, and this cluster was likely a sequencing artifact.

The origin of this receptor is a man aged 25 to 45 in good health and CMV-seronegative. This chain connects TRBV6-4 to TRBJ2-6, with 7 nucleotides matching TRBD1. The material sequenced was PBMCs. CDR3 sequence (DNA): TGTGCCAGCGGCACAGGGGCCGGGGCCAACGTCCTGACTTTC. This sequence encodes CASGTGAGANVLTF.